The text below deals with one T cell receptor (beta chain). Its binding antigen is unknown. Base quality data are lacking; no much larger clone is found one base away. This entry belongs to a study of control samples from healthy donors and cancer patients (TCRdb year 2020). Library preparation used the immunoSEQ multiplex PCR assay. Here the immuneACCESS table is served through TCRdb, limited to in-frame sequences with V and J called. Missing clones are a known gap in these copies; in checked studies unresolved V genes cover under half, and the rest lacks a known reason. Here the sample has roughly 130,000 clones; around 90% occur a single time. The ten biggest clones cover 2% to 3% of the sample. The germline V gene (reference sequence) sets CDR1 to LNHDA and CDR2 to SQIVND. Reading from cysteine to phenylalanine, the CDR3 counts 14 amino acids. Of the read, only the CDR3 DNA is kept; its 42 bases are in frame from base 1. V ends up 7 bases short and J 0 bases short, with an unmatched junction base count of 2.

This chain is built from TRBV19 and TRBJ2-1; the central 8 bases match TRBD2. This clonotype originated in a man aged 18 to 29 in good health. Sequenced: blood. CDR3 loop: CASKGTSSYNEQFF. The DNA reads as follows: TGTGCCAGTAAAGGGACTAGCTCCTACAATGAGCAGTTCTTC.